Below, 3 T cell receptor beta chains from the same sample are listed, as sequenced in a study of blood T cells in healthy people across ages. Alongside a J-beta primer mix, a sample-barcoded 5' primer served in a second PCR lasting about 7 to 11 cycles. One entry per CDR3 protein results from TCRdb running MiXCR on the 5' RACE reads. The data show 910,000 or so distinct CDR3 sequences, with roughly 47% seen just once and about a fifth held by the top ten. The sequencing input was blood. The receptors derive from a woman aged 60-75 years in good health.

The chain combines TRBV12-3 or TRBV12-4 with TRBJ2-7; D call uncertain. The germline V and J ends were trimmed by 6 bases and 6 bases, with 12 bases remaining between them. There are 12 residues in the CDR3. The CDR3 loop is CASSLRSSEQYF. For the CDR3, the DNA is TGTGCCAGCAGCCTCCGGAGTTCCGAGCAGTACTTC.

About this clonotype: A read error is possible here, since a much larger clone lies one base away. The chain recombines TRBV5-1 with TRBJ1-1; D might be TRBD1 (6 bases). Germline CDR1 and CDR2: SGHRS and YFSETQ. Trimming left V 7 bases short and J 7 bases short, with 17 bases between. CDR3 size: 13 residues. Here the CDR3 reads CASGRIGGSEAFF. In nucleotides, the CDR3 is TGCGCCAGCGGCCGGATCGGGGGCAGTGAAGCTTTCTTT.

This rearrangement joins TRBV7-2 to TRBJ1-2; 10 positions match TRBD1. Per germline, CDR1 SGHTA and CDR2 FQGNSA. V was pared by 5 bases and J by 4 bases, with 16 bases of the junction left unmatched. The CDR3 has 18 amino acids. CDR3 DNA sequence: TGTGCCAGCAGCCATGGACAGGGGGAAACCTCCTCCCCCTATGGCTACACCTTC. Translation gives CASSHGQGETSSPYGYTF.